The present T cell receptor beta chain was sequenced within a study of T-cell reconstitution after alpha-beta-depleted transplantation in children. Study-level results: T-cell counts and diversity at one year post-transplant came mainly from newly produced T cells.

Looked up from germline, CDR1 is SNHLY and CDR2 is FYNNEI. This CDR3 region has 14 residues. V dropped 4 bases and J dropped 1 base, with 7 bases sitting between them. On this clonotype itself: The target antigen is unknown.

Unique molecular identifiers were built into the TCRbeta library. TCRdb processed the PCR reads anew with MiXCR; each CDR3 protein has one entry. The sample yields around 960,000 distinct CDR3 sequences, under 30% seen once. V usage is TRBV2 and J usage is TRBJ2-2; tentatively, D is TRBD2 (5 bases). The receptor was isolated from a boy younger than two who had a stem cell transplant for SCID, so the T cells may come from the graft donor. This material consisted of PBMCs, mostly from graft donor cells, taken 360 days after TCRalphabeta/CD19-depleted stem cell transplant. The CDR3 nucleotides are TGTGCCAGCAGTGGACTAAGGAACACCGGGGAGCTGTTTTTT. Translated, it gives CASSGLRNTGELFF.